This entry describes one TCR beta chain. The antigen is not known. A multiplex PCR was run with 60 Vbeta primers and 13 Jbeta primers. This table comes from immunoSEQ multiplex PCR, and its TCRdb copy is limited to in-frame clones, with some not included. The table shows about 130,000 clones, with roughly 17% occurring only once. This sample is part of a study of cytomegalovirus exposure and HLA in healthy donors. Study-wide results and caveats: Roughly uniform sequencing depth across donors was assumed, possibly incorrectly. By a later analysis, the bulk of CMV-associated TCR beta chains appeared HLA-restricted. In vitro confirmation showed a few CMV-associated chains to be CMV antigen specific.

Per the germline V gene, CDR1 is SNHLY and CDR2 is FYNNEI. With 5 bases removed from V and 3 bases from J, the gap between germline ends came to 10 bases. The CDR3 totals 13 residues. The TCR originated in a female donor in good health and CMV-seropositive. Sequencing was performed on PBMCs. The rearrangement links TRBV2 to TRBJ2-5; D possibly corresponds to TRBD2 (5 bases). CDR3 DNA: TGTGCCAGCAGTAGGAACGGGAAAGAGACCCAGTACTTC. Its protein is CASSRNGKETQYF.